This passage covers 28 T cell receptor beta chains from one sample sequenced in a study of shared clonotypes between healthy human individuals. Generated by immunoSEQ multiplex PCR, the TCRdb table keeps only in-frame clones and is missing some. The sample gives about 1.5 million clones, 98% of which show up once; about 0.45% is in the top ten. The sample consisted of naive CD4+ T cells sorted from blood. Sample subset: CD45RA+ positively selected. These TCRs come from a man aged 30 to 39 in good health.

The gene calls are TRBV5-1 and TRBJ2-7, with 15 positions matching TRBD2. CDR1 SGHRS and CDR2 YFSETQ come from the germline V gene. The CDR3 has 16 amino acids. V lost 4 bases to trimming and J lost 6 bases; unmatched junction nucleotides: 8. DNA of the CDR3: TGCGCCAGCAGCCAGGGACTAGCGGGGGGAAGTCCCGAGCAGTACTTC. This gives the protein CASSQGLAGGSPEQYF.

The J gene is TRBJ2-7, the V gene TRBV7-3, with D unclear. CDR3 length: 15 residues. V dropped 3 bases and J dropped 1 base, with 13 bases sitting between them. Per the germline V gene, CDR1 is SGHTA and CDR2 is FQGTGA. The CDR3 reads CASSFGPMGSYEQYF. As DNA, the CDR3 is TGTGCCAGCAGCTTTGGTCCCATGGGATCCTACGAGCAGTACTTC.

V gene TRBV5-8 combines with J gene TRBJ1-3; D remains ambiguous. CDR3 size: 15 residues. CDR1 is SGHTS, CDR2 YDEGEE, per germline. V lost 0 bases, J lost 4 bases, and 11 bases lay in between. The CDR3 is CASSLGVTAGNTIYF. The DNA of the CDR3 is TGTGCCAGCAGCTTGGGCGTAACAGCCGGAAACACCATATATTTT.

The rearrangement uses TRBV28 and TRBJ1-2, with 7 bases that match TRBD1. The CDR3 spans 17 residues. Trimming cost V 5 bases and J 4 bases; bases outside gene matches: 16. The germline gives CDR1 MDHEN, CDR2 SYDVKM. The CDR3 is CASSPQIRQGPFYGYTF. In DNA form, the CDR3 reads TGTGCCAGCAGTCCCCAAATAAGACAGGGTCCATTCTATGGCTACACCTTC.

The chain has TRBV5-4 and TRBJ1-4; no clear D. CDR1 is SGHNT, CDR2 YYREEE, per germline (reference sequence). This CDR3 contains 16 residues. Between the trimmed V and J ends, which lost 4 bases and 7 bases, there was a span of 20 bases. In DNA, the CDR3 is TGTGCCAGCAGCCCGGAGCCGGAAGGGATGGGTGAAAAACTGTTTTTT. Translation: CASSPEPEGMGEKLFF. The whole variable domain, filled in from reference TRBV5-4 and TRBJ1-4, reads ETGVTQSPTHLIKTRGQQVTLRCSSQSGHNTVSWYQQALGQGPQFIFQYYREEENGRGNFPPRFSGLQFPNYSSELNVNALELDDSALYLCASSPEPEGMGEKLFFGSGTQLSVL.

A remark on this clone: A read error may account for a junction end that differs from germline. This specimen includes other DNA sequences encoding the same CDR3. The DNA of the CDR3 is TGTGCTAGCAGCTTGGGACTAGGGGGGACAGATACGCAGTATTTT. Its protein is CASSLGLGGTDTQYF. V usage is TRBV7-7 and J usage is TRBJ2-3, with 8 bases aligning to TRBD2. The CDR3 consists of 15 residues. CDR1 and CDR2 (germline): SSHAT, FNYEAQ (reference sequence).

The chain links TRBV6-1 to TRBJ1-2; D not certain. This CDR3 is built from 12 residues. Trimming stripped 2 bases from V and 4 bases from J, with 5 bases between. Germline assignment: CDR1 MNHNS and CDR2 SASEGT. Here the CDR3 reads CASSERRYGYTF. Here the CDR3 DNA reads TGTGCCAGCAGTGAACGCCGCTATGGCTACACCTTC.

The chain has TRBV9 and TRBJ2-7; 12 bases are shared with TRBD2. The V gene's germline CDR1 is SGDLS and CDR2 YYNGEE. There are 17 residues in the CDR3. V trimming: 0 bases; J trimming: 7 bases; junction bases outside the gene matches: 11. Written as DNA, the CDR3 is TGTGCCAGCAGCGTAGAATTTTCGTCTAGCGGGAGGGAAGAGCAGTACTTC. Its translation is CASSVEFSSSGREEQYF.

The V call is TRBV14, the J call TRBJ2-1, with D perhaps matching TRBD1 (5 bases). V lost 4 bases and J lost 4, with 17 bases in between. The CDR3 runs to 16 residues. Germline values: CDR1 SGHDN, CDR2 FVKESK. CDR3 in amino acids: CASSPLPRTPYNEQFF. The CDR3 DNA is TGTGCCAGCAGCCCCCTCCCGCGGACACCTTACAATGAGCAGTTCTTC.

Comments on this clone: The identical CDR3 is also encoded by other nucleotide sequences in the sample. V gene TRBV27 combines with J gene TRBJ2-7, with a possible D match to TRBD2 (5 bases). CDR1 is MNHEY, CDR2 SMNVEV, per germline (reference sequence). Trimming left V 3 bases short and J 4 bases short, with 10 bases between. The length of the CDR3 is 13 residues. In DNA form, the CDR3 reads TGTGCCAGCAGTTTTCGAGAGGGATACGAGCAGTACTTC. Its protein product is CASSFREGYEQYF.

V is TRBV27 and J is TRBJ1-3, with D possibly being TRBD1 (5 bases). The CDR3 totals 15 residues. The V end lost 6 bases, the J end lost 0 bases, and 12 bases lay between the germline ends. Per germline, CDR1 MNHEY and CDR2 SMNVEV (reference sequence). The CDR3 spells CASSRGRASGNTIYF. CDR3 DNA sequence: TGTGCCAGCAGCCGGGGCAGGGCCTCTGGAAACACCATATATTTT.

In regard to this clone: Other nucleotide sequences from this sample produce the same CDR3. The genes are TRBV5-6 and TRBJ1-2; D is uncertain. The germline gives CDR1 SGHDT, CDR2 YYEEEE. V lost 1 base to trimming and J lost 4 bases, with 8 bases between them. The CDR3 length is 13 residues. The DNA of the CDR3 is TGTGCCAGCAGCTTGCGGGGTGGCTATGGCTACACCTTC. Its translation is CASSLRGGYGYTF.

V gene TRBV9 combines with J gene TRBJ2-1; 13 bases line up with TRBD2. Losses at the gene ends were 0 bases for V and 0 bases for J; bases not matched to a gene: 6. This CDR3 comprises 19 residues. Germline assignment: CDR1 SGDLS and CDR2 YYNGEE. DNA of the CDR3: TGTGCCAGCAGCGTAGGAACTAGCGGGAGGGGGAGCTCCTACAATGAGCAGTTCTTC. Residues: CASSVGTSGRGSSYNEQFF.

This CDR3 is CASSSPPTGQETQYF. Here the CDR3 DNA reads TGTGCCAGCAGTTCCCCACCCACAGGGCAAGAGACCCAGTACTTC. The rearrangement links TRBV27 to TRBJ2-5, with a weak D call TRBD1 (6 bases). The CDR3 contains 15 residues. Germline values: CDR1 MNHEY, CDR2 SMNVEV (reference sequence). V was trimmed by 4 bases and J by 2 bases, leaving 14 bases between them.

Only one count was recorded for this clone. The chain couples TRBV5-1 to TRBJ2-7; 10 bases are shared with TRBD1. The CDR3 totals 15 residues. In germline, CDR1 is SGHRS, CDR2 YFSETQ. V lost 4 bases, J lost 4 bases, and 8 bases stayed unmatched. The CDR3 bases are TGCGCCAGCAGCACCCGACAGGGGGCGGATTACGAGCAGTACTTC. Translated, it gives CASSTRQGADYEQYF.

V and J are TRBV9 and TRBJ2-7; TRBD1 matches 11 bases. Germline assignment: CDR1 SGDLS and CDR2 YYNGEE. J lost 0 bases, V lost 5 bases, and 4 bases had no gene match. The CDR3 runs 15 residues. Here the CDR3 reads CASSEGQGGSYEQYF. The CDR3, as DNA: TGTGCCAGCAGTGAGGGACAGGGGGGCTCCTACGAGCAGTACTTC.

As to this clone: The identical CDR3 is also encoded by other nucleotide sequences in the sample. The chain joins TRBV5-5 to TRBJ1-1; D unclear. V lost 0 bases, J lost 1 base, and 7 bases lay in between. Germline V gene data show CDR1 as SGHKS and CDR2 as YYEKEE (reference sequence). CDR3 size: 14 residues. CDR3 residues: CASSLVPENTEAFF. The CDR3 DNA is TGTGCCAGCAGCTTGGTACCAGAGAACACTGAAGCTTTCTTT.

The rearrangement joins TRBV28 to TRBJ1-5; D ambiguous. This CDR3 contains 10 residues. V lost 6 bases and J 11 bases, leaving 8 bases between the germline ends. Germline assignment: CDR1 MDHEN and CDR2 SYDVKM. CDR3 sequence (DNA): TGTGCCAGCAGCTCAAGGGCCCAGCATTTT. This translates into CASSSRAQHF.

The chain carries TRBV2 and TRBJ2-2; D unresolved. This CDR3 contains 13 residues. Trimming left V 4 bases short and J 3 bases short, with 6 bases between. Germline V gene data show CDR1 as SNHLY and CDR2 as FYNNEI. The CDR3, as DNA: TGTGCCAGCAGTGCGGTATACACCGGGGAGCTGTTTTTT. As protein: CASSAVYTGELFF.

This chain connects TRBV4-3 to TRBJ1-1; D gene unclear. Trimming removed 0 bases at V and 1 base at J, with 6 bases between. There are 14 residues in the CDR3. The germline V gene encodes CDR1 LGHNA and CDR2 YSLEER. CDR3 loop: CASSQEGGNTEAFF. Written as DNA, the CDR3 is TGCGCCAGCAGCCAAGAGGGAGGGAACACTGAAGCTTTCTTT.

This chain joins TRBV30 and TRBJ1-1; 8 bases fit TRBD1. Germline trimming cut 2 bases from V and 4 bases from J; bases unmatched to any gene: 3. This CDR3 has 13 amino acids. Germline CDR1 is GTSNPN and CDR2 is SVGIG (reference sequence). DNA for the CDR3: TGTGCCTGGAGTCCTACAGGGGGCACTGAAGCTTTCTTT. Translating it yields CAWSPTGGTEAFF.

This chain links TRBV5-1 with TRBJ2-5; 9 nucleotides match TRBD2. Trimming removed 2 bases from V and 2 bases from J; junction bases left unmatched: 4. The CDR3 consists of 15 residues. In germline, CDR1 is SGHRS, CDR2 YFSETQ. The CDR3 DNA sequence: TGCGCCAGCAGCTTCTGGACTAGCGCTCAAGAGACCCAGTACTTC. Its translation: CASSFWTSAQETQYF.

The rearrangement links TRBV10-3 to TRBJ1-2; D call uncertain. Looked up from germline, CDR1 is ENHRY and CDR2 is SYGVKD. The germline V and J ends were trimmed by 5 bases and 4 bases, with 11 bases remaining between them. CDR3 length equals 13 residues. In DNA form, the CDR3 reads TGTGCCATCAGTTCAGACAAAGGCTATGGCTACACCTTC. Translation: CAISSDKGYGYTF.

The V gene is TRBV19, the J gene TRBJ2-3; TRBD2 matches 9 bases. After removal of 4 bases from V and 3 bases from J, the junction contained 2 bases not matched to a gene. CDR1 LNHDA and CDR2 SQIVND come from the germline V gene (reference sequence). This CDR3 spans 14 amino acids. The CDR3 sequence is CASSTGLATDTQYF. The CDR3 DNA is TGTGCCAGTAGTACCGGACTAGCGACAGATACGCAGTATTTT.

The chain carries TRBV13 and TRBJ2-1; 15 bases align to TRBD2. This CDR3 has 16 residues. Germline loops: CDR1 PRHDT, CDR2 FYEKMQ (reference sequence). With V trimmed by 5 bases and J by 9 bases, 8 bases remained unmatched. The CDR3 protein is CASSRPRTSGRGEQFF. DNA for the CDR3: TGTGCCAGCAGCCGCCCGAGGACTAGCGGGAGGGGTGAGCAGTTCTTC.

This chain connects TRBV19 to TRBJ2-2, with TRBD1 matching over 7 bases. The CDR3 is 16 amino acids. Germline lookup yields CDR1 LNHDA and CDR2 SQIVND (reference sequence). V was clipped by 3 bases and J by 0 bases; unmatched bases: 4. The CDR3, as DNA: TGTGCCAGTAGTATTAGACAGGGCTCGAACACCGGGGAGCTGTTTTTT. Its protein is CASSIRQGSNTGELFF.

The chain joins TRBV28 to TRBJ2-1; the D is unclear. V shed 5 bases and J shed 6 bases, with 11 bases lying between them. Germline loops: CDR1 MDHEN, CDR2 SYDVKM. The CDR3 runs to 13 residues. CDR3 in DNA: TGTGCCAGCAGTCCTTCCAGCTTCAATGAGCAGTTCTTC. It translates to CASSPSSFNEQFF.

The sample holds one count of this clone. For the CDR3, the DNA is TGTGCCAGTAGCCCGGACGTAGTCTATGGCTACACCTTC. Its translation: CASSPDVVYGYTF. The chain couples TRBV19 to TRBJ1-2; no clear D. Trimming stripped 6 bases from V and 4 bases from J, with 12 bases between. The CDR3 has 13 residues. Germline V gene lookup returns CDR1 LNHDA and CDR2 SQIVND (reference sequence).